The present T cell receptor (beta chain) was sequenced within a study of T cell repertoires in cytomegalovirus infection. Broader study findings: Cumulated frequencies of public TCR beta families served to identify carriers of CMV plus the relevant HLA.

Note on this clonotype: What it binds is not known.

With 1 base removed from V and 3 bases from J, the gap between germline ends came to 19 bases. The CDR3 contains 17 residues. Germline values: CDR1 LGHNA, CDR2 YSLEER. TCRdb re-called the reads with MiXCR, one entry per CDR3 protein. The data hold approximately 390,000 distinct CDR3 sequences, with 34% observed a single time. The rearrangement joins TRBV4-3 to TRBJ2-7, with D possibly being TRBD2 (6 bases). The TCR sequence derives from a human donor in good health (CMV status not recorded). Some clones in this sample may be carry-over from other donors' samples. The sample was cultured PBMCs, taken from culture after CMV antigen stimulation. The CDR3 region is CASSQASRLDQIYEQYF. The CDR3 DNA follows: TGCGCCAGCAGCCAAGCCTCTCGACTAGATCAGATCTACGAGCAGTACTTC.